This record concerns one T cell receptor (beta chain) sequence. Its antigen is unidentified. Unmatched junction bases numbered 4, after V lost 0 bases and J lost 2 bases. Germline CDR1 is MNHEY and CDR2 is SMNVEV (reference sequence). The CDR3 totals 15 residues. The data are from a study of T cells in localized non-small cell lung cancer. Whole-study results and caveats: Exceeding tumor, uninvolved adjacent lung had the highest T cell clonality. Heterogeneity remains possible, as sequencing covered one tumor region only.

The data were produced by immunoSEQ multiplex PCR, yet TCRdb's version contains in-frame clones alone and is incomplete. The table includes 25,000 or so clones, 65% to 90% detected once. V and J are TRBV27 and TRBJ2-7; 7 bases line up with TRBD1. This sequence was found in a female donor aged 60 or older with stage I lung adenocarcinoma. The sequenced sample was peripheral blood, obtained before any cancer treatment. The CDR3 bases are TGTGCCAGCAGTTTATCACCAGGGGGTCCCTACGAGCAGTACTTC. Protein sequence: CASSLSPGGPYEQYF.